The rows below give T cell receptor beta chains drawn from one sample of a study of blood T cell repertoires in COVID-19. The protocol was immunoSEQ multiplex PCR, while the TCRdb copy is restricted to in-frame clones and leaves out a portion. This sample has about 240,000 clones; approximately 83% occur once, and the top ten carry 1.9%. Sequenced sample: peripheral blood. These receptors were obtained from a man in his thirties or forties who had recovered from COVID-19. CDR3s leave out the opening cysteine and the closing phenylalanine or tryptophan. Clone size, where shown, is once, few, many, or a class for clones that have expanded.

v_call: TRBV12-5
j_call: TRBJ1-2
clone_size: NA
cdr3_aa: ASGPTGGGYGYT

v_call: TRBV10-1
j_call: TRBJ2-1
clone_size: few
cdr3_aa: ASSGLAGGRNEQF

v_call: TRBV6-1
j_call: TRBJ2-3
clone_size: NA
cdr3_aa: ASSEAPTGGRTDTQY

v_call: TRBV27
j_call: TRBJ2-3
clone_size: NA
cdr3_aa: ASTTIQGLSTDTQY

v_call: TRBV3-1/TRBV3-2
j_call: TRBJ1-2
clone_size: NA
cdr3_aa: ASGNRVGYT

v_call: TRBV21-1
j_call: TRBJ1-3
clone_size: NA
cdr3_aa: ASSAAGLCGNTIY

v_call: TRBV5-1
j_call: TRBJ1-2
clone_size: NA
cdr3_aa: ASSGSDRGSHDNYGYT

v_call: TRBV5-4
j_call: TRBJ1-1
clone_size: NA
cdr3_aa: ASSPTGMNTEAF

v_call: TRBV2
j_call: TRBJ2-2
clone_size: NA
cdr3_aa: ASKARGANGELF

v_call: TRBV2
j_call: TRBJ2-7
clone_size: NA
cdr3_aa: ASSISQRAAYEQY

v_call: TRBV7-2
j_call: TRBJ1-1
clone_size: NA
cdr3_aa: ASSTDRNTEAF

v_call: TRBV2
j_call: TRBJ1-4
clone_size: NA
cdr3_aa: ASSEFPPRANEKLF

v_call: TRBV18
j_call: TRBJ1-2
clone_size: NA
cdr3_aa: ASSALVTGVNYGYT

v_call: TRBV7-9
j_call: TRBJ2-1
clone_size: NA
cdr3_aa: ASSPRQGAYYNEQF

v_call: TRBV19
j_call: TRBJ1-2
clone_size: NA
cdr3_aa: ASTALDIRGYT

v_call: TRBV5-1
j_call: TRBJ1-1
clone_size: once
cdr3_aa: ASSFQGADTEAF

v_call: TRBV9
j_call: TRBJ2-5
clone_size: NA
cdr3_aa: ASSVGTGGLTETQY

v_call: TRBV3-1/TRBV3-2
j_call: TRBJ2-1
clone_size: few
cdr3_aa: ASSHQRLPYNEQF